The 25 T cell receptor beta chains in this list originate from one sample, sequenced in a study of PD-1 blockade in classical Hodgkin lymphoma. Assay used: immunoSEQ multiplex PCR; TCRdb lists only in-frame clones, some missing. The sample lists around 99,000 clones, 80% to 90% occurring once. All patients relapsed after autologous stem cell transplantation, and brentuximab vedotin exposure varied. Sequencing was performed on peripheral blood mononuclear cells (PBMCs), taken before the second cycle of nivolumab. The receptors come from a human donor with classical Hodgkin lymphoma.

V is TRBV5-1 and J is TRBJ2-5; no clear D. Germline V gene data show CDR1 as SGHRS and CDR2 as YFSETQ. The germline V and J ends were trimmed by 0 bases and 5 bases, with 8 bases remaining between them. The CDR3 loop spans 13 amino acids. The CDR3 coding sequence is TGCGCCAGCAGCTTGGAGGTACGGGAGACCCAGTACTTC. This translates into CASSLEVRETQYF.

This clone appeared a single time. This chain uses TRBV18 with TRBJ1-1; D call uncertain. CDR1 is KGHSH, CDR2 LQKENI, per germline. V was clipped by 4 bases and J by 7 bases, with 16 bases between them. CDR3 size: 14 residues. In DNA, the CDR3 is TGTGCCAGCTCACTGGGCCAGATGGGCGGTGAAGCTTTCTTT. Its protein product is CASSLGQMGGEAFF.

The V and J genes are TRBV6-1 and TRBJ2-1; 9 nucleotides agree with TRBD2. J gave up 10 bases and V 8 bases, and 6 bases lay outside the gene matches. The CDR3 consists of 12 residues. Germline assignment: CDR1 MNHNS and CDR2 SASEGT. The CDR3 loop is CASGGRANEQFF. CDR3 in DNA: TGTGCCAGCGGCGGGAGGGCCAACGAGCAGTTCTTC.

The chain recombines TRBV5-1 with TRBJ2-3; TRBD2 matches at 10 bases. Germline loops: CDR1 SGHRS, CDR2 YFSETQ. CDR3 size: 14 residues. Germline trimming cut 6 bases from V and 4 bases from J; bases unmatched to any gene: 5. CDR3 amino acids: CASMIAGGPDTQYF. The DNA for the CDR3 is TGCGCCAGCATGATAGCGGGAGGCCCAGATACGCAGTATTTT.

CDR3 sequence: CASSFRGRGTGELFF. The CDR3 nucleotides are TGTGCCAGCAGCTTTAGGGGGCGAGGCACCGGGGAGCTGTTTTTT. This chain joins TRBV7-3 and TRBJ2-2; TRBD1 matches at 7 bases. CDR3 size: 15 residues. Germline CDR1 SGHTA, CDR2 FQGTGA. Unmatched junction bases numbered 5, after V lost 3 bases and J lost 4 bases.

Here the CDR3 reads CASSSNRGQSGYTF. DNA for the CDR3: TGTGCCAGCAGTTCAAACAGGGGGCAGAGTGGCTACACCTTC. The V gene is TRBV27, the J gene TRBJ1-2, with 9 bases matching TRBD1. With V trimmed by 4 bases and J by 7 bases, 7 bases remained unmatched. The CDR3 consists of 14 residues. Looked up from germline, CDR1 is MNHEY and CDR2 is SMNVEV (reference sequence).

This chain links TRBV10-3 with TRBJ2-2; D is unclear. The germline V and J ends were trimmed by 10 bases and 6 bases, with 12 bases remaining between them. This CDR3 contains 12 residues. Per germline, CDR1 ENHRY and CDR2 SYGVKD. This CDR3 reads CATSAGAGELFF. The CDR3 nucleotides are TGTGCCACCTCCGCAGGAGCCGGGGAGCTGTTTTTT.

The J gene is TRBJ1-5, the V gene TRBV7-2, with 7 bases identical to TRBD1. Germline V CDR1 and CDR2: SGHTA, FQGNSA. CDR3 length: 15 residues. The V gene end was trimmed by 4 bases and the J gene end by 3 bases; junction bases not matched to a gene: 6. CDR3 bases: TGTGCCAGCAGCTGGGGCGGGACAGACAATCAGCCCCAGCATTTT. This translates into CASSWGGTDNQPQHF.

The chain is built from TRBV15 and TRBJ1-5; D is ambiguous. The CDR3 sequence is 13 residues long. Germline CDR1 LNHNV, CDR2 YYDKDF (reference sequence). V was cut by 0 bases and J by 5 bases, with 5 bases left in between. The CDR3 nucleotides are TGTGCCACCAGCAGAGATGGGTATCAGCCCCAGCATTTT. It specifies CATSRDGYQPQHF. Drawing the rest from reference TRBV15 and TRBJ1-5, the complete variable domain is DAMVIQNPRYQVTQFGKPVTLSCSQTLNHNVMYWYQQKSSQAPKLLFHYYDKDFNNEADTPDNFQSRRPNTSFCFLDIRSPGLGDTAMYLCATSRDGYQPQHFGDGTRLSIL.

This clone occurred once. The chain employs TRBV7-9 and TRBJ2-3; no definite D call. CDR1 is SEHNR and CDR2 is FQNEAQ in the germline V gene (reference sequence). Deletions cut 5 bases from V and 4 bases from J, with 22 bases between. There are 17 residues in the CDR3. The CDR3 DNA sequence: TGTGCCAGCAGCCCCCGGGTTCCCCCGTCCCGTGCAGATACGCAGTATTTT. It specifies CASSPRVPPSRADTQYF.

The chain employs TRBV9 and TRBJ2-1; no firm D call. The V end was cut by 0 bases, the J end by 0 bases, with 10 bases between. The CDR3 contains 16 residues. Looked up from germline, CDR1 is SGDLS and CDR2 is YYNGEE. Written as DNA, the CDR3 is TGTGCCAGCAGCGTAGGTGCGAGGTCCTCCTACAATGAGCAGTTCTTC. This translates into CASSVGARSSYNEQFF.

This clone was seen once. The chain links TRBV9 to TRBJ2-1; 9 nucleotides match TRBD2. Germline-derived CDR1 and CDR2 are SGDLS and YYNGEE. The ends lost 0 bases at V and 4 bases at J; junction bases unmatched: 5. This CDR3 has 16 residues. As DNA, the CDR3 is TGTGCCAGCAGCGTAGCTGAGCGGGAGGTATACAATGAGCAGTTCTTC. This gives the protein CASSVAEREVYNEQFF.

This clone was seen only once. CDR3 in amino acids: CASRDSRGSAADTQYF. The DNA for the CDR3 is TGCGCCAGCAGGGACAGCCGGGGCTCAGCGGCAGATACGCAGTATTTT. J is TRBJ2-3 and V is TRBV5-1; D possibly corresponds to TRBD1 (6 bases). This CDR3 region has 16 residues. Per the germline V gene, CDR1 is SGHRS and CDR2 is YFSETQ. V lost 5 bases and J 4 bases, leaving 20 bases between the germline ends.

V gene TRBV7-2 combines with J gene TRBJ2-5; 8 nucleotides agree with TRBD2. From germline, CDR1 is SGHTA and CDR2 FQGNSA. The V gene end was trimmed by 1 base and the J gene end by 5 bases; junction bases not matched to a gene: 9. The CDR3 extends over 16 amino acids. The CDR3 region is CASSLDGLAGFETQYF. Written as DNA, the CDR3 is TGTGCCAGCAGCTTAGACGGACTAGCCGGTTTTGAGACCCAGTACTTC.

This chain links TRBV4-2 with TRBJ2-5; D possibly uses TRBD1 or TRBD2 (5 bases each). This CDR3 has 13 amino acids. V lost 0 bases to trimming and J lost 3 bases, with 5 bases between them. Germline CDR1 and CDR2: LGHNA and YNFKEQ. CDR3 nucleotides: TGTGCCAGCAGCCAAGAGGGGGAAGAGACCCAGTACTTC. Translated: CASSQEGEETQYF.

The J gene is TRBJ1-1, the V gene TRBV18, with D uncertain. Trimming removed 5 bases from V and 1 base from J, with 8 bases in between. The CDR3 sequence is 13 residues long. Germline CDR1 and CDR2: KGHSH and LQKENI. CDR3 sequence (DNA): TGTGCCAGCTCAGCTACCGAGAACACTGAAGCTTTCTTT. Its protein product is CASSATENTEAFF.

The rearrangement uses TRBV5-1 and TRBJ2-5; D ambiguous. Trimming left V 1 base short and J 5 bases short, with 12 bases between. Looked up from germline, CDR1 is SGHRS and CDR2 is YFSETQ. CDR3 size: 14 residues. The CDR3 protein is CASSLNVAGETQYF. CDR3 sequence (DNA): TGCGCCAGCAGCTTGAACGTAGCTGGGGAGACCCAGTACTTC.

J is TRBJ1-5 and V is TRBV4-1, with no clear D. The CDR3 consists of 15 residues. V dropped 0 bases and J dropped 3 bases, with 9 bases sitting between them. Germline CDR1 is MGHRA and CDR2 is YSYEKL. CDR3 residues: CASSQDSQYNQPQHF. CDR3 nucleotide sequence: TGCGCCAGCAGCCAAGATTCACAGTACAATCAGCCCCAGCATTTT.

The rearrangement links TRBV10-3 to TRBJ1-1; D may be TRBD1 (5 bases). CDR1 is ENHRY, CDR2 SYGVKD, per germline. The ends were cut back, 5 bases at V and 4 bases at J, with 11 bases in the middle. The CDR3 spans 13 residues. CDR3 region: CAISWAGATEAFF. CDR3 nucleotide sequence: TGTGCCATCAGTTGGGCCGGGGCCACTGAAGCTTTCTTT.

CDR3 protein: CASKWTSGTGELFF. The CDR3 DNA is TGTGCCAGCAAATGGACTAGCGGCACCGGGGAGCTGTTTTTT. The chain uses TRBV7-2 and TRBJ2-2; 10 bases match TRBD2. With V trimmed by 7 bases and J by 4 bases, 3 bases remained unmatched. CDR3 size: 14 residues. The germline V gene has CDR1 SGHTA and CDR2 FQGNSA.

This chain uses TRBV6-1 with TRBJ1-2; TRBD1 might be the D (5 bases). CDR1 and CDR2 from the germline V gene are MNHNS and SASEGT. This CDR3 region has 14 residues. The ends were cut back, 0 bases at V and 3 bases at J, with 8 bases in the middle. The CDR3 coding sequence is TGTGCCAGCAGTGAAGCGGTGGGGGACTATGGCTACACCTTC. This translates into CASSEAVGDYGYTF.

V usage is TRBV7-9 and J usage is TRBJ2-1; TRBD2 aligns across 12 bases. The CDR3 extends over 19 amino acids. Trimming at V came to 5 bases and at J to 9 bases, leaving 20 bases not matched to a gene. Germline CDR1 and CDR2: SEHNR and FQNEAQ (reference sequence). In DNA form, the CDR3 reads TGTGCCAGCAGCCCTCTGGGGAGCCCTAGCGGGAGGGCCGGCGGTGAGCAGTTCTTC. It yields the protein CASSPLGSPSGRAGGEQFF.

This sequence joins TRBV27 and TRBJ1-2; 7 bases are a match to TRBD1. V shed 6 bases, J shed 2 bases, and the junction held 12 bases outside the gene matches. This CDR3 contains 16 residues. Per germline, CDR1 MNHEY and CDR2 SMNVEV (reference sequence). CDR3 loop: CASRPSFQGENYGYTF. The CDR3 nucleotides read TGTGCCAGCAGGCCCTCCTTCCAGGGGGAGAACTATGGCTACACCTTC.

The rearrangement uses TRBV30 and TRBJ2-3; 10 bases align to TRBD2. V was pared by 8 bases and J by 8 bases, with 13 bases of the junction left unmatched. From germline, CDR1 is GTSNPN and CDR2 SVGIG (reference sequence). CDR3 length: 14 amino acids. The CDR3 loop is CAADTSGTLGTQYF. CDR3 DNA: TGTGCCGCGGACACTAGCGGGACTCTCGGTACGCAGTATTTT.

Written as DNA, the CDR3 is TGTGCCAGCAGCTTGGGTCCTAGCGTGAGGGGAGATACGCAGTATTTT. It codes for CASSLGPSVRGDTQYF. The V and J genes are TRBV5-4 and TRBJ2-3, with D possibly matching TRBD2 (6 bases). Germline lookup yields CDR1 SGHNT and CDR2 YYREEE (reference sequence). This CDR3 contains 16 residues. V was clipped by 0 bases and J by 5 bases, with 16 bases between them.